Each of the 12 T cell receptor beta chains below was sequenced from the same sample in a study of shared clonotypes between healthy human individuals. Produced via immunoSEQ multiplex PCR; TCRdb's table is partial and in-frame only. This sample yields 1.5 million to 2.5 million clones, of which less than 95% are seen a single time; approximately 1.2% belongs to the top ten. CD45RO-negative CD8 cells positively selected for CCR7 made up the naive population, which excluded terminally differentiated effector memory CD45RA+ cells. Sequenced sample: naive CD8+ T cells sorted from blood. These TCRs come from a man between 18 and 35 years old in good health.

The chain is built from TRBV5-6 and TRBJ2-1; perhaps TRBD2 as D (6 bases). CDR1 and CDR2 from the germline V gene are SGHDT and YYEEEE. Trimming removed 2 bases at V and 4 bases at J, with 13 bases between. This CDR3 has 15 amino acids. The CDR3, as DNA: TGTGCCAGCAGCTTCGGGAGCCCCTCTTACAATGAGCAGTTCTTC. Translated: CASSFGSPSYNEQFF.

The chain combines TRBV10-1 with TRBJ2-3; D is uncertain. The CDR3 sequence is 13 residues long. Germline values: CDR1 WNHNN, CDR2 SYGVQD (reference sequence). The V end was cut by 6 bases, the J end by 2 bases, with 9 bases between. The CDR3 spells CASSDGTTDTQYF. In DNA form, the CDR3 reads TGCGCCAGCAGCGACGGTACCACAGATACGCAGTATTTT.

The chain is built from TRBV11-2 and TRBJ2-7, with D perhaps matching TRBD1 (6 bases). Trimming took 7 bases from V and 0 from J, leaving 25 bases between them. CDR1 and CDR2 from the germline V gene are SGHAT and FQNNGV. The CDR3 has 18 residues. CDR3 amino acids: CASTKEGPGAESSYEQYF. CDR3 bases: TGTGCCAGCACCAAAGAGGGACCAGGGGCCGAGAGCTCCTACGAGCAGTACTTC.

On this clone itself: Other DNA variants within this sample encode the same CDR3. The gene calls are TRBV30 and TRBJ2-7; D unresolved. The CDR3 spans 13 residues. Trimming removed 0 bases from V and 2 bases from J, with 8 bases in between. Germline-derived CDR1 and CDR2 are GTSNPN and SVGIG (reference sequence). CDR3 sequence reads: CAWSVNGAYEQYF. CDR3 in DNA: TGTGCCTGGAGTGTGAACGGAGCCTACGAGCAGTACTTC.

V is TRBV4-1 and J is TRBJ1-2, with D possibly being TRBD1 (6 bases). The V end lost 1 base, the J end lost 6 bases, and 12 bases lay between the germline ends. The CDR3 spans 14 residues. CDR1 is MGHRA and CDR2 is YSYEKL in the germline V gene. CDR3: CASSQVGGLDGYTF. In nucleotides, the CDR3 is TGCGCCAGCAGCCAAGTGGGGGGGCTGGATGGCTACACCTTC.

This chain links TRBV2 with TRBJ2-1; TRBD2 matches at 10 bases. V shed 5 bases and J 3 bases; nucleotides not matched to a gene: 4. Germline-derived CDR1 and CDR2 are SNHLY and FYNNEI. This CDR3 is 15 amino acids long. The CDR3, as DNA: TGTGCCAGCAGTACAGCGGGAGGGTTCTACAATGAGCAGTTCTTC. It yields the protein CASSTAGGFYNEQFF.

The chain links TRBV6-6 to TRBJ2-2, with D possibly being TRBD1 or TRBD2 (5 bases each). V lost 5 bases and J 4 bases, leaving 8 bases between the germline ends. Per the germline V gene, CDR1 is MNHNY and CDR2 is SVGAGI (reference sequence). The CDR3 is 13 amino acids. This CDR3 is CASSGTVTGELFF. CDR3 DNA: TGTGCCAGCAGTGGGACGGTCACCGGGGAGCTGTTTTTT.

This sequence joins TRBV15 and TRBJ2-7; the match to TRBD1 covers 8 bases. This CDR3 contains 13 residues. Germline V gene data show CDR1 as LNHNV and CDR2 as YYDKDF (reference sequence). Germline trimming cut 9 bases from V and 4 bases from J; bases unmatched to any gene: 8. In DNA form, the CDR3 reads TGTGCCACTTCGGCAGGGGGCCTTTACGAGCAGTACTTC. This translates into CATSAGGLYEQYF. Complete variable domain (other parts from reference TRBV15 and TRBJ2-7): DAMVIQNPRYQVTQFGKPVTLSCSQTLNHNVMYWYQQKSSQAPKLLFHYYDKDFNNEADTPDNFQSRRPNTSFCFLDIRSPGLGDTAMYLCATSAGGLYEQYFGPGTRLTVT.

The rearrangement joins TRBV4-1 to TRBJ1-4, with 7 bases lining up with TRBD1. Germline assignment: CDR1 MGHRA and CDR2 YSYEKL. V lost 0 bases, J lost 3 bases, and 10 bases stayed unmatched. This CDR3 spans 18 amino acids. The CDR3 DNA follows: TGCGCCAGCAGCCAAGAAGGGACAGCTAGGTTCCCTAATGAAAAACTGTTTTTT. Its protein product is CASSQEGTARFPNEKLFF.

The gene calls are TRBV2 and TRBJ1-1; no clear D. This CDR3 spans 14 amino acids. V lost 4 bases and J lost 1, with 10 bases in between. CDR1 is SNHLY, CDR2 FYNNEI, per germline. The CDR3 reads CASSVDEGNTEAFF. CDR3 nucleotide sequence: TGTGCCAGCAGTGTGGACGAGGGGAACACTGAAGCTTTCTTT.

V and J are TRBV7-2 and TRBJ2-1, with D maybe TRBD2 (7 bases). V was cut by 3 bases and J by 6 bases, with 12 bases left in between. CDR1 is SGHTA and CDR2 is FQGNSA in the germline V gene. The CDR3 has 14 residues. CDR3 nucleotide sequence: TGTGCCAGCAGCTTCATGGGGGGGCCCAATGAGCAGTTCTTC. Residues: CASSFMGGPNEQFF.

The rearrangement joins TRBV10-3 to TRBJ1-1; the match to TRBD1 covers 7 bases. The junction had 17 bases not matched to a gene; V was cut back by 8 bases and J by 5 bases. The germline V gene has CDR1 ENHRY and CDR2 SYGVKD. The CDR3 is 16 amino acids. This CDR3 reads CAILLDPQGIETEAFF. The DNA for the CDR3 is TGTGCCATCCTCCTTGATCCACAGGGGATCGAGACTGAAGCTTTCTTT.